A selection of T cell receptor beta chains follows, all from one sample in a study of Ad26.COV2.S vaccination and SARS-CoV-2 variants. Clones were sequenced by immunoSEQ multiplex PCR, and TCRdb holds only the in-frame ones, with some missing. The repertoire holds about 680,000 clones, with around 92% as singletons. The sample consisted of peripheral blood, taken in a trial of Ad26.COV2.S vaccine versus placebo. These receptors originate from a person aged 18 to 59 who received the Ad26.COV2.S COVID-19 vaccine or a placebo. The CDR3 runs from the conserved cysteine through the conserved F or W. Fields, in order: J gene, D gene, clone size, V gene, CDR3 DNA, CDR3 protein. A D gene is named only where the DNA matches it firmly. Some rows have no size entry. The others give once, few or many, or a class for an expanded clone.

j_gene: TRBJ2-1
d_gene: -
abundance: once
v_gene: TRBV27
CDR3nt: TGTGCCACGGGGGGACGCACAGGGTCAGTTCCCAATGAGCAGTTCTTC
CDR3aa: CATGGRTGSVPNEQFF

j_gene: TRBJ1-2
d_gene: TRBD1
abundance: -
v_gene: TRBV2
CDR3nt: TGTGCCAGCTATTGGGGACAGGGGGCGCGCGGCTACACCTTC
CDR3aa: CASYWGQGARGYTF

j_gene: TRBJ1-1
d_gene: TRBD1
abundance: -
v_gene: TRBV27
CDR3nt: TGTGCCAGCAGCCTACAGGGGCTGAACACTGAAGCTTTCTTT
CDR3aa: CASSLQGLNTEAFF

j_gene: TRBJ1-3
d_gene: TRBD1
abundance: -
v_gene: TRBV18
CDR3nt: TGTGCCAGCTCACGGGGTGGACAGGGGGCGTCTGGAAACACCATATATTTT
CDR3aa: CASSRGGQGASGNTIYF

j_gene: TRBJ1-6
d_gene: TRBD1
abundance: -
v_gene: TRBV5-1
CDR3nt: TGCGCCAGCAGCGTTGGACAGGTCCCGGGCTATAATTCACCCCTCCACTTT
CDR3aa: CASSVGQVPGYNSPLHF

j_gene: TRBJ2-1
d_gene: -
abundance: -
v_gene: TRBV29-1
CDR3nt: TGCAGCGGGAACAGGCCCCCGTCCTACAATGAGCAGTTCTTC
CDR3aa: CSGNRPPSYNEQFF

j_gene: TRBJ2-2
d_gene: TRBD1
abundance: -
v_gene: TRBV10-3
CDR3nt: TGTGCCATCAATCGACAGGGGAACACCGGGGAGCTGTTTTTT
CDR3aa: CAINRQGNTGELFF

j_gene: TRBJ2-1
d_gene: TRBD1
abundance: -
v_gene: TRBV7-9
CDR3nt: TGTGCCAGCAGTCTTATTACAGGGGACTCCTACAATGAGCAGTTCTTC
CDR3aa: CASSLITGDSYNEQFF

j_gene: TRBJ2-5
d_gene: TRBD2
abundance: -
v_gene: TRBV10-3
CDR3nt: TGTGCCACCAAGCCTTGGGGAGGGCCGGAGGAGACCCAGTACTTC
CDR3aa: CATKPWGGPEETQYF

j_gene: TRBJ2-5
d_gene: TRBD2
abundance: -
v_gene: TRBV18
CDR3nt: TGTGCCAGCTCACCACCCTCCAGGGAGGGAGAGACCCAGTACTTC
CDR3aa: CASSPPSREGETQYF

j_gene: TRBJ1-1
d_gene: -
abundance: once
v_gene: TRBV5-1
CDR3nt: TGCGCCAGCAGCTCTCCGGGGAACACTGAAGCTTTCTTT
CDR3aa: CASSSPGNTEAFF

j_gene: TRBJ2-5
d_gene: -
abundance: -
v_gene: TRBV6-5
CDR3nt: TGTGCCAGCAGCGCCTACACAGGGCTCGGAGAGACCCAGTACTTC
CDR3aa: CASSAYTGLGETQYF

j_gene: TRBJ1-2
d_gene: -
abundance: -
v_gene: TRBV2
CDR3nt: TGTGCCAGCAATGGGCAGGGTGCTGGCTACACCTTC
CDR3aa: CASNGQGAGYTF

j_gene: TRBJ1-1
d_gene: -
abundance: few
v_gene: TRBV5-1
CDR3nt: TGCGCCAGCAGCTTACTGGACAGCCTGAACACTGAAGCTTTCTTT
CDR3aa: CASSLLDSLNTEAFF

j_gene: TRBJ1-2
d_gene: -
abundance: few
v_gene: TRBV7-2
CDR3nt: TGTGCCAGCAGCTCGGGGGAAAAGCGTGGCTACACCTTC
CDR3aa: CASSSGEKRGYTF

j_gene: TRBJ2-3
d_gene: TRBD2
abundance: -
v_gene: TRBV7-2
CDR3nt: TGTGCCAGCAGCTTAGCTGGACTAGCGGCTAGCACAGATACGCAGTATTTT
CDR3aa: CASSLAGLAASTDTQYF

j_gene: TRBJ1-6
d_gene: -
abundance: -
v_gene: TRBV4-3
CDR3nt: TGCGCCAGCAGCCAAGATCCCCCGGGGTTCTCTTCACCCCTCCACTTT
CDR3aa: CASSQDPPGFSSPLHF

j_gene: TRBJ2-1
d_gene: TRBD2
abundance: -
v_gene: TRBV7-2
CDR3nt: TGTGCCAGCAGCTTATTTGGGGGACTAGCCCATGAGCAGTTCTTC
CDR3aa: CASSLFGGLAHEQFF

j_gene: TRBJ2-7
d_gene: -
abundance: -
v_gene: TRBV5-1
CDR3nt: TGCGCCAGCAGCTTGACGGCGGGGTCCTACGAGCAGTACTTC
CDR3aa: CASSLTAGSYEQYF

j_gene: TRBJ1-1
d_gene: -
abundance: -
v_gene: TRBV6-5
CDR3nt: TGTGCCAGCAGTTACTCCCACAGGGATAAGGCTTTCTTT
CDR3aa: CASSYSHRDKAFF

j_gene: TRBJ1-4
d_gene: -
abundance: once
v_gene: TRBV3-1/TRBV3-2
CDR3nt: TGTGCCAGCAGCCGGGACGGAACGCGAGAAAAACTGTTTTTT
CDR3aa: CASSRDGTREKLFF

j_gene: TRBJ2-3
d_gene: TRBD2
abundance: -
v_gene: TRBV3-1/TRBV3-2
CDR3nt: TGTGCCAGCAGCCAAGATCTTTTAGCAGGACTAGCGGGGGGGTCCACGCAGTATTTT
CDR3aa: CASSQDLLAGLAGGSTQYF

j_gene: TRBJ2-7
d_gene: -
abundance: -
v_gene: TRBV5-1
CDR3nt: TGCGCCAGCAGCCCAGCCAGGAGCTCCTACGAGCAGTACTTC
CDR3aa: CASSPARSSYEQYF

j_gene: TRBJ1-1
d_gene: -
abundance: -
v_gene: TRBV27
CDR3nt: TGTGCCAGCAGCCGCCAAGGGAGGGGGGAAGCTTTCTTT
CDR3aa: CASSRQGRGEAFF

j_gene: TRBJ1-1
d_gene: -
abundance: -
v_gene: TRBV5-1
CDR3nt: TGCGCCAGCAGCTTGGGGTTCGGCCAATTCGTCCCTGAAGCTTTCTTT
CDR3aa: CASSLGFGQFVPEAFF

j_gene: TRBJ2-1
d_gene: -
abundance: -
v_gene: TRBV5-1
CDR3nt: TGCGCCAGCAGTTGGCCCTCCGGGGTCTCCTACAATGAGCAGTTCTTC
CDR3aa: CASSWPSGVSYNEQFF

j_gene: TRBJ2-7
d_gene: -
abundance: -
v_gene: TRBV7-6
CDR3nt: TGTGCCAGCAGCGTCCCGAACGGACACCCGGACTACGAGCAGTACTTC
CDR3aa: CASSVPNGHPDYEQYF